Below are 14 T cell receptor beta chains sequenced from a single sample in a study of blood T cell repertoires in COVID-19. Clones were sequenced by immunoSEQ multiplex PCR, and TCRdb holds only the in-frame ones, with some missing. The sample contains around 80,000 clones, 85% to 90% of which appear only once. Sequencing was carried out using peripheral blood. These receptors all come from a man in his sixties with acute or convalescent COVID-19.

The V and J genes are TRBV24-1 and TRBJ2-1; 9 bases match TRBD2. The V and J ends lost 4 bases and 7 bases, in that order; junction bases with no gene match: 7. This CDR3 is 15 amino acids long. Germline V CDR1 and CDR2: KGHDR, SFDVKD. CDR3 amino acids: CATSDRTSAPNEQFF. Here the CDR3 DNA reads TGTGCCACCAGTGACCGGACTAGCGCCCCAAATGAGCAGTTCTTC.

The V gene is TRBV18, the J gene TRBJ2-5; 13 bases are shared with TRBD2. The junction had 3 bases not matched to a gene; V was cut back by 3 bases and J by 2 bases. Germline assignment: CDR1 KGHSH and CDR2 LQKENI. The CDR3 is 16 amino acids. The CDR3 spells CASSPATSGGQETQYF. DNA for the CDR3: TGTGCCAGCTCACCGGCGACTAGCGGGGGGCAAGAGACCCAGTACTTC.

The rearrangement links TRBV6-5 to TRBJ2-1, with 7 bases that match TRBD2. The CDR3 runs to 12 residues. The germline V gene has CDR1 MNHEY and CDR2 SVGAGI. With 11 bases clipped from V and 0 bases from J, the junction kept 1 base outside the gene matches. DNA for the CDR3: TGTGCCGCGGGGGACTCCTACAATGAGCAGTTCTTC. Its protein is CAAGDSYNEQFF.

The gene calls are TRBV7-2 and TRBJ2-5; 8 bases match TRBD1. Germline trimming cut 2 bases from V and 3 bases from J; bases unmatched to any gene: 2. From germline, CDR1 is SGHTA and CDR2 FQGNSA. This CDR3 spans 14 amino acids. The DNA for the CDR3 is TGTGCCAGCAGCTTATCAGGGGGCAAAGAGACCCAGTACTTC. It is translated as CASSLSGGKETQYF.

The chain uses TRBV2 and TRBJ2-7, with D maybe TRBD1 (5 bases). V lost 3 bases, J lost 3 bases, and 9 bases lay in between. The CDR3 extends over 13 amino acids. CDR1 and CDR2 (germline): SNHLY, FYNNEI. The CDR3 nucleotides read TGTGCCAGCAGTGAGCAGGGTAACTACGAGCAGTACTTC. Protein: CASSEQGNYEQYF.

The V and J genes are TRBV5-4 and TRBJ1-2; no clear D gene. The germline V gene encodes CDR1 SGHNT and CDR2 YYREEE (reference sequence). Trimming took 0 bases from V and 2 from J, leaving 8 bases between them. The CDR3 is 14 amino acids. The CDR3 loop is CASSLGGGNYGYTF. As DNA, the CDR3 is TGTGCCAGCAGCTTGGGAGGAGGGAACTATGGCTACACCTTC.

The rearrangement links TRBV7-3 to TRBJ2-1; 7 nucleotides match TRBD1. The J segment lost 8 bases and the V segment lost 5 bases, leaving 3 bases of the junction unmatched. Germline lookup yields CDR1 SGHTA and CDR2 FQGTGA. The CDR3 length is 12 residues. The CDR3 is CASSPGQDEQFF. The CDR3, as DNA: TGTGCCAGCAGCCCCGGACAGGATGAGCAGTTCTTC.

This rearrangement joins TRBV5-1 to TRBJ2-3, with 8 bases matching TRBD1. After removal of 4 bases from V and 0 bases from J, the junction contained 7 bases not matched to a gene. This CDR3 is 16 amino acids long. Per the germline V gene, CDR1 is SGHRS and CDR2 is YFSETQ. In DNA form, the CDR3 reads TGCGCCAGCAGCCGGGCAGGGGGCGGGAGCACAGATACGCAGTATTTT. This translates into CASSRAGGGSTDTQYF.

V is TRBV19 and J is TRBJ1-1, with a tentative D call TRBD1 (5 bases). The CDR3 contains 14 residues. Germline V gene lookup returns CDR1 LNHDA and CDR2 SQIVND (reference sequence). The germline V and J ends were trimmed by 5 bases and 5 bases, with 15 bases remaining between them. In nucleotides, the CDR3 is TGTGCCAGTAGTCCCAGGAGGGGCGTAACTGAAGCTTTCTTT. Translated, it gives CASSPRRGVTEAFF.

This chain joins TRBV28 and TRBJ2-2, with 13 nucleotides matching TRBD2. The CDR3 extends over 18 amino acids. The germline V gene has CDR1 MDHEN and CDR2 SYDVKM. V gave up 5 bases and J gave up 1 base; unmatched junction bases: 7. The CDR3: CASSPRTSGGLNTGELFF. CDR3 DNA sequence: TGTGCCAGCAGTCCCAGGACTAGCGGGGGTTTGAACACCGGGGAGCTGTTTTTT.

The chain employs TRBV5-1 and TRBJ1-1; no firm D call. Trimming took 0 bases from V and 6 from J, leaving 18 bases between them. CDR3 length equals 16 residues. Germline V gene lookup returns CDR1 SGHRS and CDR2 YFSETQ. This CDR3 is CASSLARGGMGSEAFF. CDR3 nucleotide sequence: TGCGCCAGCAGCTTGGCGCGGGGAGGAATGGGATCTGAAGCTTTCTTT.

The chain combines TRBV29-1 with TRBJ2-2, with TRBD1 identical over 9 bases. The CDR3 contains 14 residues. The germline V gene has CDR1 SQVTM and CDR2 ANQGSEA. V gave up 6 bases and J gave up 6 bases; unmatched junction bases: 8. The CDR3 DNA sequence: TGCAGCGTCCAGGGACAGGGAATCTCCGGGGAGCTGTTTTTT. As protein: CSVQGQGISGELFF.

This chain links TRBV18 with TRBJ1-1, with D possibly being TRBD1 (5 bases). Germline V gives CDR1 KGHSH, CDR2 LQKENI. The V end was cut by 3 bases, the J end by 4 bases, with 12 bases between. The CDR3 contains 14 residues. The CDR3 region has the DNA TGTGCCAGCTCACCGGAGGGGTTAAGCACTGAAGCTTTCTTT. Translating gives CASSPEGLSTEAFF.

The V gene is TRBV27, the J gene TRBJ1-3; 7 bases are shared with TRBD1. The V gene's germline CDR1 is MNHEY and CDR2 SMNVEV (reference sequence). Trimming cost V 6 bases and J 0 bases; bases outside gene matches: 5. The CDR3 is made up of 15 amino acids. CDR3 in amino acids: CASSRTGDSGNTIYF. For the CDR3, the DNA is TGTGCCAGCAGCCGGACAGGCGACTCTGGAAACACCATATATTTT.